One sample yielded the 18 T cell receptor beta chains listed below, sequenced in a study of response to subunit inactivated influenza vaccine. Using its own MiXCR run on the RT-PCR reads, TCRdb lists one record per CDR3 protein. The data contain 550,000 to 600,000 distinct CDR3 sequences, over 9.5% of them seen just once; the ten biggest clones take up 10%. The material was PBMCs from blood, obtained on the day of vaccination. These receptors all stem from a man in his fifties who received an inactivated influenza vaccine.

The chain recombines TRBV28 with TRBJ1-6; 9 bases fit TRBD1. V shed 1 base and J 8 bases; nucleotides not matched to a gene: 6. Germline loops: CDR1 MDHEN, CDR2 SYDVKM. CDR3 length equals 16 residues. CDR3 sequence: CASSLSVRQGDSPLHF. The CDR3 region has the DNA TGTGCCAGCAGTTTATCAGTGAGACAGGGGGATTCACCCCTCCACTTT.

The chain couples TRBV11-2 to TRBJ2-1; D is unresolved. Between the trimmed V and J ends, which lost 6 bases and 9 bases, there was a span of 12 bases. This CDR3 has 12 amino acids. CDR1 is SGHAT and CDR2 is FQNNGV in the germline V gene. CDR3 sequence: CASSPLVGEQFF. The CDR3 DNA follows: TGTGCCAGCAGTCCACTCGTCGGTGAGCAGTTCTTC.

The gene calls are TRBV5-1 and TRBJ1-1; D gene unclear. V lost 0 bases to trimming and J lost 0 bases, with 9 bases between them. The CDR3 runs to 15 residues. Germline V gene lookup returns CDR1 SGHRS and CDR2 YFSETQ. The CDR3 nucleotides read TGCGCCAGCAGCTTGGAGCGGGGTGTGAACACTGAAGCTTTCTTT. Translating it yields CASSLERGVNTEAFF.

This clonotype has at least ten counts. The V and J genes are TRBV28 and TRBJ1-1, with D perhaps matching TRBD1 (5 bases). The germline V gene has CDR1 MDHEN and CDR2 SYDVKM. Trimming pared 8 bases from V and 0 bases from J, leaving 13 bases between. The CDR3 is made up of 14 amino acids. The CDR3 loop is CASLQGLMNTEAFF. CDR3 nucleotide sequence: TGTGCCAGCTTGCAGGGACTAATGAACACTGAAGCTTTCTTT.

The gene calls are TRBV27 and TRBJ2-2; D call uncertain. Germline V CDR1 and CDR2: MNHEY, SMNVEV (reference sequence). This CDR3 is 14 amino acids long. V dropped 3 bases and J dropped 1 base, with 6 bases sitting between them. The CDR3 reads CASSFQMNTGELFF. In nucleotides, the CDR3 is TGTGCCAGCAGTTTTCAGATGAACACCGGGGAGCTGTTTTTT.

The J gene is TRBJ2-1, the V gene TRBV24-1; D is ambiguous. Trimming took 0 bases from V and 4 from J, leaving 9 bases between them. Germline V CDR1 and CDR2: KGHDR, SFDVKD. This CDR3 is 15 amino acids long. CDR3 bases: TGTGCCACCAGTGATTTGCTGGATCCTTACAATGAGCAGTTCTTC. Amino acid sequence: CATSDLLDPYNEQFF.

This clonotype was observed a few times. V and J are TRBV4-2 and TRBJ2-2; 7 positions match TRBD1. This CDR3 spans 14 amino acids. The germline gives CDR1 LGHNA, CDR2 YNFKEQ. V trimming: 3 bases; J trimming: 3 bases; junction bases outside the gene matches: 1. In DNA form, the CDR3 reads TGTGCCAGCAGCCAGGACAGGCACACCGGGGAGCTGTTTTTT. It is translated as CASSQDRHTGELFF.

The sample holds many counts of this clonotype. The chain is built from TRBV6-2 or TRBV6-3 and TRBJ2-3; the D gene is possibly TRBD1 (6 bases). Looked up from germline, CDR1 is MNHEY and CDR2 is SVGEGT. The CDR3 covers 14 residues. Trimming removed 4 bases from V and 8 bases from J, with 16 bases in between. The CDR3 DNA sequence: TGTGCCAGCAGTTTTCAGGGGCGAGGAAGTACGCAGTATTTT. This translates into CASSFQGRGSTQYF.

This clonotype was seen ten or more times. The genes are TRBV12-3 or TRBV12-4 and TRBJ2-3; 7 bases match TRBD1. Trimming removed 4 bases from V and 4 bases from J; junction bases left unmatched: 5. This CDR3 comprises 14 residues. The CDR3 DNA is TGTGCCAGCAGTTCCTACACAGGGGCAGATACGCAGTATTTT. Residues: CASSSYTGADTQYF.

This clonotype was seen at least ten times. This chain uses TRBV5-1 with TRBJ2-7; possibly TRBD1 for D (6 bases). The germline V and J ends were trimmed by 0 bases and 6 bases, with 16 bases remaining between them. Germline V gene sequence: CDR1 SGHRS, CDR2 YFSETQ. The CDR3 totals 15 residues. CDR3 DNA sequence: TGCGCCAGCAGCTTGGTGGCAGGGGCCTCTCCCGAGCAGTACTTC. This encodes CASSLVAGASPEQYF.

This chain links TRBV6-1 with TRBJ2-1; D remains unclear. Germline assignment: CDR1 MNHNS and CDR2 SASEGT. CDR3 length: 12 residues. With 6 bases removed from V and 8 bases from J, the gap between germline ends came to 11 bases. CDR3 sequence: CASSLGWDEQFF. The CDR3 DNA reads TGTGCCAGCAGCCTGGGGTGGGATGAGCAGTTCTTC.

This clonotype has only a few counts. V and J are TRBV10-3 and TRBJ1-2, with 8 bases identical to TRBD1. After removal of 5 bases from V and 3 bases from J, the junction contained 8 bases not matched to a gene. CDR1 ENHRY and CDR2 SYGVKD come from the germline V gene. The CDR3 contains 15 residues. The CDR3 nucleotides read TGTGCCATCAGTCGCCTGGACAGGGATCACTATGGCTACACCTTC. Amino acids: CAISRLDRDHYGYTF.

This clonotype showed up just a few times. The chain uses TRBV29-1 and TRBJ1-5, with D possibly being TRBD1 (5 bases). The CDR3 loop spans 13 amino acids. Looked up from germline, CDR1 is SQVTM and CDR2 is ANQGSEA. The germline V and J ends were trimmed by 7 bases and 3 bases, with 13 bases remaining between them. Here the CDR3 reads CSAGGGNNQPQHF. DNA of the CDR3: TGCAGCGCGGGGGGGGGGAACAATCAGCCCCAGCATTTT.

This clonotype showed up just a few times. V is TRBV7-8 and J is TRBJ2-7; D is uncertain. V was pared by 5 bases and J by 2 bases, with 13 bases between. The CDR3 has 14 amino acids. Germline V CDR1 and CDR2: SGHVS, FQNEAQ. CDR3 loop: CASSVDLLAYEQYF. CDR3 bases: TGTGCCAGCAGCGTAGATCTCCTAGCCTACGAGCAGTACTTC.

J is TRBJ2-7 and V is TRBV12-3 or TRBV12-4, with D possibly TRBD2 on 5 matching bases. Trimming shortened V by 5 bases and J by 7 bases, and 9 bases separated the two germline ends. This CDR3 contains 11 residues. The CDR3 here is CASSISGEQYF. The CDR3 nucleotides are TGTGCCAGCAGTATCTCGGGGGAGCAGTACTTC.

The chain employs TRBV28 and TRBJ2-7; maybe TRBD1 (5 bases). The germline V and J ends were trimmed by 7 bases and 3 bases, with 10 bases remaining between them. The CDR3 has 12 residues. Germline CDR1 MDHEN, CDR2 SYDVKM. Written as DNA, the CDR3 is TGTGCCAGCACAGACAGTAACTACGAGCAGTACTTC. The encoded protein is CASTDSNYEQYF.

The rearrangement joins TRBV7-9 to TRBJ1-6; no definite D call. V lost 3 bases, J lost 3 bases, and 9 bases lay in between. Germline V gives CDR1 SEHNR, CDR2 FQNEAQ (reference sequence). The CDR3 runs 15 residues. The CDR3 sequence: CASSFGLDYNSPLHF. The CDR3 DNA sequence: TGTGCCAGCAGCTTTGGACTGGACTATAATTCACCCCTCCACTTT.

The V and J genes are TRBV20-1 and TRBJ2-1; D might be TRBD2 (6 bases). Trimming took off 5 bases at V and 5 bases at J, with 16 bases between the two ends. Per the germline V gene, CDR1 is DFQATT and CDR2 is SNEGSKA (reference sequence). This CDR3 is built from 14 residues. CDR3 region: CSAPFGTDHNEQFF. The CDR3 DNA reads as TGCAGTGCTCCATTCGGGACTGACCACAATGAGCAGTTCTTC.